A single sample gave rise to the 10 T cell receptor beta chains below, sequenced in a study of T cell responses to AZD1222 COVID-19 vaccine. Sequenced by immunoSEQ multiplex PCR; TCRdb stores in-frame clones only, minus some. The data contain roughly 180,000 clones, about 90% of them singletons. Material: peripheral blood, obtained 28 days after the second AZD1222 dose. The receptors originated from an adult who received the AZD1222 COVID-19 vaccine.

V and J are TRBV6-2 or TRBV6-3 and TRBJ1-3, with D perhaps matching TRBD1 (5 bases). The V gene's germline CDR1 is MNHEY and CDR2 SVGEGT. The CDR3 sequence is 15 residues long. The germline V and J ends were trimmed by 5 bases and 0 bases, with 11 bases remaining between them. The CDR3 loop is CASSLDGGSGNTIYF. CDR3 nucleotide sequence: TGTGCCAGCAGTCTCGACGGGGGCTCTGGAAACACCATATATTTT.

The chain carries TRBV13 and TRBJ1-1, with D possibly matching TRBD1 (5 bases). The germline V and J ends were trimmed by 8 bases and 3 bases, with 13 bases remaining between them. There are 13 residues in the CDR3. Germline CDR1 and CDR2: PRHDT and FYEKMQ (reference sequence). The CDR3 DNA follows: TGTGCCAGCTCGGGAGGGGCGCACACTGAAGCTTTCTTT. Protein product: CASSGGAHTEAFF.

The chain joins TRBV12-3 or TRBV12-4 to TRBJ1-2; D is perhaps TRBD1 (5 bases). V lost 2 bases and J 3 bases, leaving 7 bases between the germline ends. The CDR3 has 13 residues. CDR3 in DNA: TGTGCCAGCAGTTTAAGGGGACACTATGGCTACACCTTC. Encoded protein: CASSLRGHYGYTF.

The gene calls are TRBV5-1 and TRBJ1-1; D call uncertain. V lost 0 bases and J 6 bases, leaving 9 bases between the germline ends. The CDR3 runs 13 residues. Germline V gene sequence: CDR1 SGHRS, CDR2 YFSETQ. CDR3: CASSLGGISEAFF. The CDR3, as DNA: TGCGCCAGCAGCTTGGGAGGAATCTCTGAAGCTTTCTTT.

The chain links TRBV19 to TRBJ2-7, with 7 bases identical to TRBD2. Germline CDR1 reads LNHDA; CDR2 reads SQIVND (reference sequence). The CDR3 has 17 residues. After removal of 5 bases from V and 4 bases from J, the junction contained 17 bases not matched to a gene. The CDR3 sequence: CASSPGGAVLRPYEQYF. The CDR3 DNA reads TGTGCCAGTAGTCCGGGGGGAGCAGTATTACGTCCTTACGAGCAGTACTTC. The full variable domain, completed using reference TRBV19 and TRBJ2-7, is DGGITQSPKYLFRKEGQNVTLSCEQNLNHDAMYWYRQDPGQGLRLIYYSQIVNDFQKGDIAEGYSVSREKKESFPLTVTSAQKNPTAFYLCASSPGGAVLRPYEQYFGPGTRLTVT.

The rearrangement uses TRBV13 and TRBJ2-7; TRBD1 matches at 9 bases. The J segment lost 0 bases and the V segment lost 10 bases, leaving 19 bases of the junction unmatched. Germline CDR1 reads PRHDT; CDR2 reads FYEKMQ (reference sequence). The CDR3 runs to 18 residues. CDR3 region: CATAPGTGFFSLSYEQYF. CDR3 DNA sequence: TGTGCCACCGCCCCCGGGACAGGGTTCTTTTCTCTCTCCTACGAGCAGTACTTC. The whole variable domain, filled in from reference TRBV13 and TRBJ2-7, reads AAGVIQSPRHLIKEKRETATLKCYPIPRHDTVYWYQQGPGQDPQFLISFYEKMQSDKGSIPDRFSAQQFSDYHSELNMSSLELGDSALYFCATAPGTGFFSLSYEQYFGPGTRLTVT.

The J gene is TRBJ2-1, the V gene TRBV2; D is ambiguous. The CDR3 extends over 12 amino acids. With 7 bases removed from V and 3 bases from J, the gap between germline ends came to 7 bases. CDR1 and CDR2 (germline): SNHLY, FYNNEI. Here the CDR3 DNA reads TGTGCCAGCAATCCGGACTACAATGAGCAGTTCTTC. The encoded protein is CASNPDYNEQFF.

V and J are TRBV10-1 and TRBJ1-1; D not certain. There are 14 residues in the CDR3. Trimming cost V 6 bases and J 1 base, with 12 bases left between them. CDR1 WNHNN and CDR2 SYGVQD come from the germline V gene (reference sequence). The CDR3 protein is CASSEGLGNTEAFF. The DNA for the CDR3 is TGCGCCAGCAGCGAGGGCCTGGGGAACACTGAAGCTTTCTTT.

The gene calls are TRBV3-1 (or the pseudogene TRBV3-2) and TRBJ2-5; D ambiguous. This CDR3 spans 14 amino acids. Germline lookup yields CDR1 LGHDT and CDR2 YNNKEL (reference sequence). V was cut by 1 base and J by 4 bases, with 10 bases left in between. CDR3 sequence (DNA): TGTGCCAGCAGCCAAGCGGGCAGACCAGAGACCCAGTACTTC. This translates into CASSQAGRPETQYF.

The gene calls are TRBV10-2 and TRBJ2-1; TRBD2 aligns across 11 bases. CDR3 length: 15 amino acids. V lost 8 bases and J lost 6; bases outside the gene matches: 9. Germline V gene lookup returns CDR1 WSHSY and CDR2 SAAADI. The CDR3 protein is CASDETSGGLNEQFF. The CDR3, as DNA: TGCGCCAGCGACGAAACTAGCGGGGGCCTCAATGAGCAGTTCTTC.